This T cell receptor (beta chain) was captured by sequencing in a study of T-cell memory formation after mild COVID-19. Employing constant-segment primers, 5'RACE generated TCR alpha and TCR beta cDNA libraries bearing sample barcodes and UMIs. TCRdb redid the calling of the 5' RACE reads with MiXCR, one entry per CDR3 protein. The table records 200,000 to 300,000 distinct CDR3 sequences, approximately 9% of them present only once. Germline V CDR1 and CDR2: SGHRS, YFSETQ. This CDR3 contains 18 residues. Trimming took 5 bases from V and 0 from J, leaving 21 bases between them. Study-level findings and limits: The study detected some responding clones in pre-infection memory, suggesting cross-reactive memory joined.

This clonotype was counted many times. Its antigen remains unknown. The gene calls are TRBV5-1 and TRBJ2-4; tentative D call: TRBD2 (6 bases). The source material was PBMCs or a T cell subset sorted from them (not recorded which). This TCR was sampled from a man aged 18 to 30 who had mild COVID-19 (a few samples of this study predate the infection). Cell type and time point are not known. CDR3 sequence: CASRTRREHNIAKNIQYF. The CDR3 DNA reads TGCGCCAGCAGAACCAGACGGGAGCACAACATAGCCAAAAACATTCAGTACTTC.